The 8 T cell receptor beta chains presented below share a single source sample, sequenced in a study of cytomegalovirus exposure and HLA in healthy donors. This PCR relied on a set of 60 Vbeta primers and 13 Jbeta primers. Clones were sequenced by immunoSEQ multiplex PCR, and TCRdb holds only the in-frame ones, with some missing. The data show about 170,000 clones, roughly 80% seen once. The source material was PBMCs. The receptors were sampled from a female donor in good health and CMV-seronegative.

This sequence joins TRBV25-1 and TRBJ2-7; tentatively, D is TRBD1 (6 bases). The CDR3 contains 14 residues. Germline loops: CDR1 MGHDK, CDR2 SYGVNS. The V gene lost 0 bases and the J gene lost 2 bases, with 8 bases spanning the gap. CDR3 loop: CASSEYDRTYEQYF. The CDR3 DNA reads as TGTGCCAGCAGTGAATACGACAGGACCTACGAGCAGTACTTC.

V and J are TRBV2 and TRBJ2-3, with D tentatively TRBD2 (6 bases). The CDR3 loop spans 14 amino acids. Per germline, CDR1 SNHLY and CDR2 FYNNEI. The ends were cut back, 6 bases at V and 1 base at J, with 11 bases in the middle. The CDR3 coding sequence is TGTGCCAGCAGGGGGGGACTCGGCACAGATACGCAGTATTTT. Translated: CASRGGLGTDTQYF.

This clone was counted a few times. CDR3: CASSLAGAHNEQFF. The CDR3 region has the DNA TGTGCCAGCAGCTTAGCGGGGGCACACAATGAGCAGTTCTTC. The chain recombines TRBV7-6 with TRBJ2-1, with a tentative D call TRBD1 (6 bases). The CDR3 has 14 amino acids. Trimming took off 0 bases at V and 5 bases at J, with 8 bases between the two ends. Germline-derived CDR1 and CDR2 are SGHVS and FNYEAQ.

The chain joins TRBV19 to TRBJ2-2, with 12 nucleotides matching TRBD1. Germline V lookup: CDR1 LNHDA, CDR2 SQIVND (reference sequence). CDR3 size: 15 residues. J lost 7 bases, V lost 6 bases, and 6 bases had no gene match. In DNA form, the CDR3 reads TGTGCCAGTAGCGCGGGACAGGGGGCCATCGGGGAGCTGTTTTTT. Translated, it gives CASSAGQGAIGELFF. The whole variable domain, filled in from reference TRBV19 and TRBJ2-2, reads DGGITQSPKYLFRKEGQNVTLSCEQNLNHDAMYWYRQDPGQGLRLIYYSQIVNDFQKGDIAEGYSVSREKKESFPLTVTSAQKNPTAFYLCASSAGQGAIGELFFGEGSRLTVL.

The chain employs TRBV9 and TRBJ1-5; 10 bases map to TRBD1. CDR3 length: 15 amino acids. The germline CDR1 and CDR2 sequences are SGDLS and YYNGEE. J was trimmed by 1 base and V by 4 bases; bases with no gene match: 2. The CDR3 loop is CASSQTGGSNQPQHF. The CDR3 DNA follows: TGTGCCAGCAGCCAGACAGGGGGCAGCAATCAGCCCCAGCATTTT. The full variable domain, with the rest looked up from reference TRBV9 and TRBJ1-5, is DSGVTQTPKHLITATGQRVTLRCSPRSGDLSVYWYQQSLDQGLQFLIQYYNGEERAKGNILERFSAQQFPDLHSELNLSSLELGDSALYFCASSQTGGSNQPQHFGDGTRLSIL.

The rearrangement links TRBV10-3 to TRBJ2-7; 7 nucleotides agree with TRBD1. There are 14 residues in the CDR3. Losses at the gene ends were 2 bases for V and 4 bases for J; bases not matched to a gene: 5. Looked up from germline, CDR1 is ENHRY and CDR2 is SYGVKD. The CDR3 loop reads CAISERDRVYEQYF. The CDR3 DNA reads TGTGCCATCAGTGAGCGCGACAGGGTTTACGAGCAGTACTTC.

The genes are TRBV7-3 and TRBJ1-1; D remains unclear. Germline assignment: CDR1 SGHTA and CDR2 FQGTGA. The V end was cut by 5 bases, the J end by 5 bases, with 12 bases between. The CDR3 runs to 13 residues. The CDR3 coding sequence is TGTGCCAGCAGCCCCGAAGAGGGAACTGAAGCTTTCTTT. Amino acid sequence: CASSPEEGTEAFF.

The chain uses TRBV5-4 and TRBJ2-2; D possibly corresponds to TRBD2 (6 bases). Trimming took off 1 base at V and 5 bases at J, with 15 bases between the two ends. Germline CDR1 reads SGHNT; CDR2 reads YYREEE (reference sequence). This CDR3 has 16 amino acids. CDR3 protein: CASSLPGEESTGELFF. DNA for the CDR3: TGTGCCAGCAGCTTGCCCGGGGAGGAATCAACCGGGGAGCTGTTTTTT.